The T cell receptor beta chain described here comes from a study of T-cell reconstitution after alpha-beta-depleted transplantation in children. Study-level results: Expanded graft clones, several hundred of them, were reportedly the source of alpha-beta T cells about two months after transplant. T-cell counts and diversity at one year following transplant were attributed mainly to newly produced T cells.

A library of TCRbeta sequences, prepared with unique molecular identifiers, was generated. TCRdb fed the PCR reads into MiXCR, producing one record per CDR3 protein. Of about 580,000 distinct CDR3 sequences in the sample, 27% were seen once. This clonotype was found a few times. Its antigen remains unidentified. The CDR3 is 15 residues long. The V gene end was trimmed by 4 bases and the J gene end by 5 bases; junction bases not matched to a gene: 4. The germline gives CDR1 SGHRS, CDR2 YFSETQ. The chain combines TRBV5-1 with TRBJ2-2; TRBD1 agrees at 11 bases. Here the sequenced sample was PBMCs, taken before TCRalphabeta/CD19-depleted stem cell transplant. This sequence was found in a boy under two years old with Wiskott-Aldrich syndrome, due to receive a stem cell transplant. The chain's CDR3 is CASSQGQGATGELFF. The CDR3 DNA reads as TGCGCCAGCAGCCAAGGACAGGGGGCGACCGGGGAGCTGTTTTTT.